This T cell receptor beta chain was sequenced in a study of blood T cell repertoires in COVID-19. On the study more broadly: Samples taken during acute and convalescent COVID-19 were collected in the United States, Italy and Spain. T cells, B-cell-depleted T cells, or PBMCs supplied cDNA or gDNA.

Germline V gives CDR1 SQVTM, CDR2 ANQGSEA. The CDR3 runs 13 residues. V lost 4 bases and J lost 0; bases outside the gene matches: 3. Per the original data handling: Estimates of nucleated cell counts were drawn from the amplification of reference gene primers. The method was immunoSEQ multiplex PCR; TCRdb's version includes in-frame clones alone and lacks a portion of them. V, J and clone size were drawn from that table, and D and trimming were deduced from the DNA. The table includes 200,000 to 250,000 clones, roughly 84% detected once. The chain has TRBV29-1 and TRBJ2-7, with TRBD2 matching 7 bases. The sample taken for sequencing was peripheral blood. This TCR derives from a man aged 30-40 years with active or convalescent COVID-19. CDR3 nucleotides: TGCAGCGTTGTAGGCGGGAGCTCCTACGAGCAGTACTTC. Translating gives CSVVGGSSYEQYF.